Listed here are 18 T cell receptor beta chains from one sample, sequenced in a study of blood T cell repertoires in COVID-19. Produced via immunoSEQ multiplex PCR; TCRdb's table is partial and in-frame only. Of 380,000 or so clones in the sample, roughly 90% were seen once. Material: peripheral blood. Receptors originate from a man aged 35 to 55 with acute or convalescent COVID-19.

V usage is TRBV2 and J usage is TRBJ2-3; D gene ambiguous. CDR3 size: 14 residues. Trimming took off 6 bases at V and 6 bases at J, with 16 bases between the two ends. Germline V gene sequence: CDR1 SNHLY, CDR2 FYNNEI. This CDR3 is CASRNYPSADTQYF. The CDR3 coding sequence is TGTGCCAGCAGAAACTACCCTTCGGCGGATACGCAGTATTTT. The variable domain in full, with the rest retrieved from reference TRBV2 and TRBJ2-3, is EPEVTQTPSHQVTQMGQEVILRCVPISNHLYFYWYRQILGQKVEFLVSFYNNEISEKSEIFDDQFSVERPDGSNFTLKIRSTKLEDSAMYFCASRNYPSADTQYFGPGTRLTVL.

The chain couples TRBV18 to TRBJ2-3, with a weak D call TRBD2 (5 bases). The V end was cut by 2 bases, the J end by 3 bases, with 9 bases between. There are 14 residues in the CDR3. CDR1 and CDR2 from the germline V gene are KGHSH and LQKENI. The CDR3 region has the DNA TGTGCCAGCTCACCAAGCGGCAGGACAGATACGCAGTATTTT. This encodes CASSPSGRTDTQYF.

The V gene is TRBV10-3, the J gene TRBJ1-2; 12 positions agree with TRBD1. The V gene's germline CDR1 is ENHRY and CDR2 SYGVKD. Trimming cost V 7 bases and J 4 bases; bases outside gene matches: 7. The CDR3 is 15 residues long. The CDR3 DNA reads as TGTGCCATCACTTCCGGGACAGGGGGCTTCTATGGCTACACCTTC. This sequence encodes CAITSGTGGFYGYTF.

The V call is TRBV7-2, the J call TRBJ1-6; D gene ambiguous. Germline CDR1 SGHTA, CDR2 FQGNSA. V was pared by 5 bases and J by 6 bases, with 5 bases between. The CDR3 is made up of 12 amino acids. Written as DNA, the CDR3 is TGTGCCAGCAGCCTGGCTAATTCACCCCTCCACTTT. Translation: CASSLANSPLHF.

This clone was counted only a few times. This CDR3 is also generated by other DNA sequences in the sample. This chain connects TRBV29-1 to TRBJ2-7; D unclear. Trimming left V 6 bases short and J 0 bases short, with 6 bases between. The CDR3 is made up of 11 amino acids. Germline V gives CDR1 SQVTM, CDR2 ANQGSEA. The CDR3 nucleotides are TGCAGCGTGTCGAGCTCCTACGAGCAGTACTTC. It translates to CSVSSSYEQYF.

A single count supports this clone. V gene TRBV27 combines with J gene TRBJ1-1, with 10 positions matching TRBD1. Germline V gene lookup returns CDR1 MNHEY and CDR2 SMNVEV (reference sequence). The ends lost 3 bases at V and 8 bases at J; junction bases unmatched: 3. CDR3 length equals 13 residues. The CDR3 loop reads CASSLLGQGEAFF. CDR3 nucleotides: TGTGCCAGCAGTTTGCTGGGACAGGGGGAAGCTTTCTTT.

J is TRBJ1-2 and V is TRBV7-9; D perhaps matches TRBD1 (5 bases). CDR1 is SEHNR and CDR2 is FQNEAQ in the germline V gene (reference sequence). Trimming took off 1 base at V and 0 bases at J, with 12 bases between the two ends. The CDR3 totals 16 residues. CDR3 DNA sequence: TGTGCCAGCAGCTTAGACCCGACAGATGCTAACTATGGCTACACCTTC. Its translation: CASSLDPTDANYGYTF. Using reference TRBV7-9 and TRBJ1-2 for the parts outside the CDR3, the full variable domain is DTGVSQNPRHKITKRGQNVTFRCDPISEHNRLYWYRQTLGQGPEFLTYFQNEAQLEKSRLLSDRFSAERPKGSFSTLEIQRTEQGDSAMYLCASSLDPTDANYGYTFGSGTRLTVV.

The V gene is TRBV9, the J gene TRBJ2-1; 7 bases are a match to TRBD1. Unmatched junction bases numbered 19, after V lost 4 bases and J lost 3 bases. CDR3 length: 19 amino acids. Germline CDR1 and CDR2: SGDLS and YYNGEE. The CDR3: CASSPRLRDSSQRYNEQFF. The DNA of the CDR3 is TGTGCCAGCAGCCCCCGCCTACGGGACAGCTCTCAGCGCTACAATGAGCAGTTCTTC.

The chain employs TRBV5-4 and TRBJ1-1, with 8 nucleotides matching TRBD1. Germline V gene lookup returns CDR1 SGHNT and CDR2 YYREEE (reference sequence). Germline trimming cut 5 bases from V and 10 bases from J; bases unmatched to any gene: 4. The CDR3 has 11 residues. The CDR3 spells CASSRGQGAFF. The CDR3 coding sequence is TGTGCCAGCAGTCGCGGACAGGGAGCTTTCTTT.

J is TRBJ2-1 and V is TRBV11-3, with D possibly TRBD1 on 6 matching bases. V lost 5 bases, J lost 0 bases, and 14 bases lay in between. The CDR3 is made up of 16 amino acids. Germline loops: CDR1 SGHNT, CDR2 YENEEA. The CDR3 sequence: CASSPGPGHSYNEQFF. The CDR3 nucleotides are TGTGCCAGCAGCCCCGGTCCGGGACACTCCTACAATGAGCAGTTCTTC.

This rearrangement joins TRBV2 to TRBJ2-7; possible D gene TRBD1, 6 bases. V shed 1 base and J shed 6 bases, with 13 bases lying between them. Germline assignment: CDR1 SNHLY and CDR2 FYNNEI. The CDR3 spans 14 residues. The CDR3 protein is CASSEVRAGAEQYF. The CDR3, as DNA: TGTGCCAGCAGTGAAGTGAGGGCAGGGGCCGAGCAGTACTTC.

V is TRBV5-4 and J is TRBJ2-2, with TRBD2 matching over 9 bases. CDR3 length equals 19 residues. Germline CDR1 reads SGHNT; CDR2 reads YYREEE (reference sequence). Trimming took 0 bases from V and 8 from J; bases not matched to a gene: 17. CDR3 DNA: TGTGCCAGCAGCTTGGCGCTAGCGGGATTCCCAACCTCGCCTGGGGAGCTGTTTTTT. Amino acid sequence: CASSLALAGFPTSPGELFF.

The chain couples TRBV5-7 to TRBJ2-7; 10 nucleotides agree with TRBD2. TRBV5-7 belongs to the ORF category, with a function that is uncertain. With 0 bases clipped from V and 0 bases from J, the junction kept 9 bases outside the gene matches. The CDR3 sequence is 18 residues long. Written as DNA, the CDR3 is TGTGCCAGCAGCTTGGAATGTTCTAGCGGGGGTAGCTCCTACGAGCAGTACTTC. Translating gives CASSLECSSGGSSYEQYF.

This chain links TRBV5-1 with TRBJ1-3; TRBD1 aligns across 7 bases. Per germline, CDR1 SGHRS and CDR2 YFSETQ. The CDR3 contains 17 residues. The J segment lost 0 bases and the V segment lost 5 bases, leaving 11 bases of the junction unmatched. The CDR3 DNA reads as TGCGCCAGCAGTCAGGAATCCGGGACAGTCTCTGGAAACACCATATATTTT. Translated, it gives CASSQESGTVSGNTIYF.

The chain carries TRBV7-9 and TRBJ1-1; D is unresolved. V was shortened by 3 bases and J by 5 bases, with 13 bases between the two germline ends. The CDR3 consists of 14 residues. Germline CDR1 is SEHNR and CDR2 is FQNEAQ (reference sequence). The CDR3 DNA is TGTGCCAGCAGCTTCGAGGGCACAAGGACTGAAGCTTTCTTT. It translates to CASSFEGTRTEAFF.

The CDR3 loop reads CASSPRVGGLRIEEKLFF. The CDR3 region has the DNA TGTGCCAGCAGCCCACGGGTGGGGGGGCTGCGGATAGAGGAAAAACTGTTTTTT. The rearrangement links TRBV7-9 to TRBJ1-4; D might be TRBD1 (6 bases). The germline V and J ends were trimmed by 5 bases and 8 bases, with 27 bases remaining between them. The CDR3 totals 18 residues. The V gene's germline CDR1 is SEHNR and CDR2 FQNEAQ (reference sequence).

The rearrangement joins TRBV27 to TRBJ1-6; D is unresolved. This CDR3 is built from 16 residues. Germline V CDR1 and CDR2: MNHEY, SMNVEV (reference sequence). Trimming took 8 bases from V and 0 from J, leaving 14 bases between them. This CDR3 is CASSPLGFSYNSPLHF. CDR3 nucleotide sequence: TGTGCCAGCTCCCCTCTGGGCTTCTCCTATAATTCACCCCTCCACTTT.

For the CDR3, the DNA is TGTGCCAGCAGCCTAGGGGACAGGGGGTCAGAGGGAGCTTTCTTT. Translation gives CASSLGDRGSEGAFF. The V and J genes are TRBV7-8 and TRBJ1-1, with TRBD1 matching 11 bases. There are 15 residues in the CDR3. V lost 5 bases and J lost 10; bases outside the gene matches: 12. Germline CDR1 is SGHVS and CDR2 is FQNEAQ.